This entry concerns a single TCR beta chain. CDR3 length: 17 residues. V gave up 0 bases and J gave up 5 bases; unmatched junction bases: 11. Germline V gene sequence: CDR1 SGHRS, CDR2 YFSETQ. The sample comes from a study of blood T cell repertoires in COVID-19. TCRdb keeps only in-frame clones here, not all; method: immunoSEQ multiplex PCR. This sample has 490,000 or so clones; about 85% occur once, and the top ten carry approximately 8.3%. This sequence originates from a woman between 55 and 75 years old who had recovered from COVID-19. V is TRBV5-1 and J is TRBJ2-1; 7 bases align to TRBD1. Sequenced input: PBMCs or T cells enriched from blood (not recorded which). In nucleotides, the CDR3 is TGCGCCAGCAGCTTGGCCCCGACAGGGTCGGGGCACAATGAGCAGTTCTTC. Protein product: CASSLAPTGSGHNEQFF.